The T cell receptor beta chain described here comes from a study of response to subunit inactivated influenza vaccine. Study-wide findings and caveats: Only a handful of new T cells, the authors suggested, are recruited with each seasonal influenza vaccination.

A remark on this clonotype: Its antigen is unidentified.

Each CDR3 protein is one row after TCRdb ran MiXCR on the RT-PCR reads. The profile shows about 650,000 distinct CDR3 sequences, approximately 14% of them singletons. This TCR was recovered from a man in his forties or fifties who received an inactivated influenza vaccine. The sample was PBMCs from blood, taken 11 to 12 days after vaccination.

Here the CDR3 reads CASSPGGDGFGELFF. DNA of the CDR3: TGCGCCAGCAGCCCAGGGGGCGACGGTTTCGGGGAGCTGTTTTTT. J is TRBJ2-2 and V is TRBV5-1; 8 nucleotides match TRBD1. Per the germline V gene, CDR1 is SGHRS and CDR2 is YFSETQ. V lost 4 bases and J lost 7; bases outside the gene matches: 9. The CDR3 is made up of 15 amino acids.